The 17 T cell receptor beta chains below all came from one sample that was sequenced in a study of shared clonotypes between healthy human individuals. Libraries were prepared by immunoSEQ multiplex PCR; TCRdb keeps only in-frame clonotypes and omits some of them. This sample has 85,000 to 100,000 clones, with approximately 63% found just once. Sequencing was performed on memory CD8+ T cells sorted from blood. Subset meaning: CD45RO+ cells pooled with CCR7-negative TemRA cells. Receptors were obtained from a young man in good health.

V is TRBV6-5 and J is TRBJ2-3, with 9 bases identical to TRBD1. This CDR3 spans 14 amino acids. V trimming: 6 bases; J trimming: 1 base; junction bases outside the gene matches: 2. Germline V gene sequence: CDR1 MNHEY, CDR2 SVGAGI. The CDR3 sequence: CASSRQGGTDTQYF. CDR3 coding DNA: TGTGCCAGCAGCCGACAGGGGGGCACAGATACGCAGTATTTT.

The rearrangement joins TRBV6-8 to TRBJ2-3, with D unresolved. Trimming took off 7 bases at V and 6 bases at J, with 17 bases between the two ends. This CDR3 region has 14 residues. From germline, CDR1 is MNHGY and CDR2 SAAAGT. CDR3 amino acids: CASKAAHLRDTQYF. The DNA of the CDR3 is TGTGCCAGCAAGGCGGCCCACCTAAGGGATACGCAGTATTTT.

V is TRBV27 and J is TRBJ2-1; maybe TRBD2 (5 bases). The V gene lost 8 bases and the J gene lost 4 bases, with 6 bases spanning the gap. This CDR3 comprises 11 residues. The germline V gene has CDR1 MNHEY and CDR2 SMNVEV (reference sequence). CDR3 bases: TGTGCCAGCCGAGGGTACAATGAGCAGTTCTTC. Translating gives CASRGYNEQFF.

This clone was found a few times. The chain carries TRBV11-2 and TRBJ2-1; 11 nucleotides line up with TRBD2. The CDR3 loop spans 17 amino acids. Germline V gene data show CDR1 as SGHAT and CDR2 as FQNNGV. Unmatched junction bases numbered 10, after V lost 5 bases and J lost 4 bases. For the CDR3, the DNA is TGTGCCAGCAGCCGACTAGCGGGACTCGGCCTATACAATGAGCAGTTCTTC. Protein sequence: CASSRLAGLGLYNEQFF.

V is TRBV27 and J is TRBJ2-7, with 7 bases lining up with TRBD2. V trimming: 0 bases; J trimming: 6 bases; junction bases outside the gene matches: 11. The CDR3 has 16 residues. Germline CDR1 reads MNHEY; CDR2 reads SMNVEV (reference sequence). The CDR3 nucleotides are TGTGCCAGCAGTTTATCGCCCGGTTATCGGGAGGCCGAGCAGTACTTC. Its protein product is CASSLSPGYREAEQYF.

The chain joins TRBV27 to TRBJ2-1; TRBD2 matches at 12 bases. The CDR3 is made up of 14 amino acids. Germline values: CDR1 MNHEY, CDR2 SMNVEV (reference sequence). V lost 4 bases and J lost 8; bases outside the gene matches: 3. The CDR3 sequence: CASSWGLAGDEQFF. The CDR3 nucleotides read TGTGCCAGCAGTTGGGGACTAGCGGGCGATGAGCAGTTCTTC.

Here the CDR3 reads CASSPPGHPSYEQYF. DNA for the CDR3: TGTGCCAGCAGTCCTCCGGGACATCCTTCTTACGAGCAGTACTTC. The rearrangement uses TRBV11-2 and TRBJ2-7; D is perhaps TRBD1 (6 bases). V was cut by 6 bases and J by 4 bases, with 19 bases left in between. From germline, CDR1 is SGHAT and CDR2 FQNNGV. CDR3 length: 15 amino acids.

The gene calls are TRBV19 and TRBJ2-7, with a weak D call TRBD1 (5 bases). The CDR3 totals 13 residues. V was cut by 6 bases and J by 4 bases, with 13 bases left in between. The germline V gene has CDR1 LNHDA and CDR2 SQIVND (reference sequence). The CDR3 DNA reads as TGTGCCAGTAGCCAGACAGTCTTGTACGAGCAGTACTTC. This translates into CASSQTVLYEQYF.

The sample holds a few counts of this clone. The chain joins TRBV11-1 to TRBJ1-3, with TRBD1 matching over 10 bases. Germline V gene lookup returns CDR1 SGHAT and CDR2 FQDESV (reference sequence). Trimming removed 5 bases from V and 5 bases from J; junction bases left unmatched: 6. The CDR3 spans 15 residues. The CDR3 DNA follows: TGTGCCAGCAGCCCCGACAGGGGGCGAAGAAACACCATATATTTT. As protein: CASSPDRGRRNTIYF.

The chain joins TRBV14 to TRBJ2-3; no reliable D call. The CDR3 length is 14 residues. CDR1 and CDR2 from the germline V gene are SGHDN and FVKESK. The V and J ends lost 5 bases and 6 bases respectively, with 15 bases between them. CDR3 nucleotides: TGTGCCAGCAGCGTCATGGCCAGCGTGGATACGCAGTATTTT. Residues: CASSVMASVDTQYF.

V gene TRBV2 combines with J gene TRBJ2-7; either TRBD1 or TRBD2 may fit D (5 bases each). The germline gives CDR1 SNHLY, CDR2 FYNNEI. V lost 4 bases and J 1 base, leaving 26 bases between the germline ends. This CDR3 region has 19 residues. The CDR3: CASSVVRGPQSNLSYEQYF. DNA for the CDR3: TGTGCCAGCAGTGTGGTACGGGGCCCGCAATCGAATTTGTCCTACGAGCAGTACTTC.

V is TRBV28 and J is TRBJ2-7; D is unclear. Trimming pared 5 bases from V and 3 bases from J, leaving 5 bases between. The CDR3 extends over 11 amino acids. CDR1 is MDHEN and CDR2 is SYDVKM in the germline V gene. As DNA, the CDR3 is TGTGCCAGCAGTCCCCACTACGAGCAGTACTTC. Its protein product is CASSPHYEQYF.

This chain joins TRBV28 and TRBJ2-7; 10 bases are shared with TRBD2. V lost 5 bases to trimming and J lost 3 bases; unmatched junction nucleotides: 7. This CDR3 is 15 amino acids long. Germline V lookup: CDR1 MDHEN, CDR2 SYDVKM. In DNA, the CDR3 is TGTGCCAGCAGTCCTAGCGGGAGTGGGGGCTACGAGCAGTACTTC. Protein: CASSPSGSGGYEQYF.

The gene calls are TRBV28 and TRBJ1-2; D gene ambiguous. The V end lost 3 bases, the J end lost 4 bases, and 12 bases lay between the germline ends. This CDR3 has 14 residues. Looked up from germline, CDR1 is MDHEN and CDR2 is SYDVKM. In DNA form, the CDR3 reads TGTGCCAGCAGTTTTCCACCCGCGGGCTATGGCTACACCTTC. This sequence encodes CASSFPPAGYGYTF.

This chain joins TRBV28 and TRBJ1-4; 11 nucleotides agree with TRBD1. The CDR3 covers 21 residues. In germline, CDR1 is MDHEN, CDR2 SYDVKM. V shed 1 base and J 8 bases; nucleotides not matched to a gene: 21. CDR3 in amino acids: CASSLSEGQGVGFGFNEKLFF. For the CDR3, the DNA is TGTGCCAGCAGTTTATCCGAGGGACAGGGGGTCGGATTTGGATTCAACGAAAAACTGTTTTTT.

The V gene is TRBV6-1, the J gene TRBJ2-1, with TRBD2 identical over 12 bases. Losses at the gene ends were 1 base for V and 6 bases for J; bases not matched to a gene: 7. Germline-derived CDR1 and CDR2 are MNHNS and SASEGT. This CDR3 has 17 residues. The CDR3 DNA reads as TGTGCCAGCAGTGAAGGGTCTAGCGGGAGGGCCATCAATGAGCAGTTCTTC. Translated: CASSEGSSGRAINEQFF.

The chain is built from TRBV19 and TRBJ2-1; 10 bases align to TRBD2. CDR1 is LNHDA, CDR2 SQIVND, per germline (reference sequence). CDR3 length: 16 residues. V gave up 3 bases and J gave up 5 bases; unmatched junction bases: 7. The CDR3 DNA sequence: TGTGCCAGTAGTATTCTTACTAGCGGGATAGACAATGAGCAGTTCTTC. Encoded protein: CASSILTSGIDNEQFF.